These 30 T cell receptor beta chains came from one sample sequenced in a study of spatial heterogeneity in lung cancer. Stated time point: blood at routine non-recurrence follow-up after resection. Material for sequencing was whole RNA from tumor, nontumor lung or frozen PBMC, left unsorted. TCRdb used MiXCR to reprocess the 5' RACE reads, holding one entry per CDR3 protein. The table has some 110,000 distinct CDR3 sequences, 12% seen once. Here the sequenced sample was PBMCs, taken at follow-up. These receptors all stem from a male donor with early-stage non-small cell lung cancer.

The gene calls are TRBV4-1 and TRBJ2-3; 9 bases are a match to TRBD1. The CDR3 length is 16 residues. CDR1 is MGHRA, CDR2 YSYEKL, per germline. Trimming took 4 bases from V and 2 from J; bases not matched to a gene: 7. The CDR3 sequence: CASSRQGGSTTDTQYF. The CDR3 nucleotides are TGCGCCAGCAGCCGACAGGGGGGCTCCACCACAGATACGCAGTATTTT.

This clonotype has ten or more counts. The rearrangement links TRBV4-2 to TRBJ2-5; TRBD2 matches 11 bases. CDR1 is LGHNA and CDR2 is YNFKEQ in the germline V gene. The CDR3 loop spans 17 amino acids. The trim removed 4 bases at V and 2 bases at J, leaving 9 bases unmatched. CDR3 nucleotide sequence: TGTGCCAGCAGCCCTGGTGGGCTAGCGGGGGGTCAAGAGACCCAGTACTTC. Residues: CASSPGGLAGGQETQYF.

This chain uses TRBV7-2 with TRBJ2-3; TRBD2 aligns across 13 bases. The junction had 4 bases not matched to a gene; V was cut back by 6 bases and J by 4 bases. From germline, CDR1 is SGHTA and CDR2 FQGNSA. This CDR3 spans 15 amino acids. The CDR3 reads CASSFGLAGADTQYF. Here the CDR3 DNA reads TGTGCCAGCAGTTTCGGACTAGCGGGGGCAGATACGCAGTATTTT.

This rearrangement joins TRBV7-2 to TRBJ2-1; 12 bases line up with TRBD1. CDR1 and CDR2 from the germline V gene are SGHTA and FQGNSA. The V and J ends lost 5 bases and 7 bases, in that order; junction bases with no gene match: 6. The CDR3 has 15 residues. CDR3 loop: CASSTGQGARNEQFF. CDR3 in DNA: TGTGCCAGCAGCACGGGACAGGGGGCTCGGAATGAGCAGTTCTTC.

This chain uses TRBV6-2 or TRBV6-3 with TRBJ1-1; 7 bases map to TRBD1. Losses at the gene ends were 6 bases for V and 1 base for J; bases not matched to a gene: 8. This CDR3 is built from 15 residues. Germline V gene data show CDR1 as MNHEY and CDR2 as SVGEGT. CDR3 sequence: CASRRQGRPNTEAFF. The CDR3 region has the DNA TGTGCCAGCAGACGACAGGGACGACCGAACACTGAAGCTTTCTTT.

This rearrangement joins TRBV27 to TRBJ2-7; D is possibly TRBD1 (6 bases). Between the trimmed V and J ends, which lost 4 bases and 2 bases, there was a span of 12 bases. Germline values: CDR1 MNHEY, CDR2 SMNVEV (reference sequence). The CDR3 is 14 amino acids. The CDR3: CASSWSQGAYEQYF. CDR3 sequence (DNA): TGTGCCAGCAGTTGGTCACAGGGCGCCTACGAGCAGTACTTC.

This clonotype was recorded at least ten times. The rearrangement links TRBV7-2 to TRBJ2-2; weak D call: TRBD2 (6 bases). There are 15 residues in the CDR3. Trimming stripped 6 bases from V and 5 bases from J, with 16 bases between. The germline V gene has CDR1 SGHTA and CDR2 FQGNSA. As DNA, the CDR3 is TGTGCCAGCAGGCCTGATGGGGGGAGGACCGGGGAGCTGTTTTTT. Translation gives CASRPDGGRTGELFF. The full variable domain, rest sourced from reference TRBV7-2 and TRBJ2-2, is GAGVSQSPSNKVTEKGKDVELRCDPISGHTALYWYRQSLGQGLEFLIYFQGNSAPDKSGLPSDRFSAERTGGSVSTLTIQRTQQEDSAVYLCASRPDGGRTGELFFGEGSRLTVL.

The chain couples TRBV12-3 or TRBV12-4 to TRBJ1-6; D might be TRBD1 (5 bases). V lost 5 bases to trimming and J lost 13 bases, with 12 bases between them. CDR3 length equals 12 residues. The CDR3 reads CASSPWDPPLHF. Here the CDR3 DNA reads TGTGCCAGCAGTCCATGGGACCCTCCCCTCCACTTT.

V gene TRBV5-1 combines with J gene TRBJ1-2; no clear D. CDR3 length equals 13 residues. V was cut by 0 bases and J by 3 bases, with 6 bases left in between. Germline CDR1 and CDR2: SGHRS and YFSETQ. CDR3 DNA sequence: TGCGCCAGCAGCTTGGACACGGACTATGGCTACACCTTC. Translating it yields CASSLDTDYGYTF.

This clonotype was seen repeatedly, ten times or more. The chain is built from TRBV29-1 and TRBJ2-7; D gene unclear. V lost 4 bases and J 6 bases, leaving 13 bases between the germline ends. The CDR3 is made up of 12 amino acids. CDR1 is SQVTM, CDR2 ANQGSEA, per germline. The CDR3 sequence: CSVVKGLGEQYF. In DNA form, the CDR3 reads TGCAGCGTTGTTAAGGGTTTGGGCGAGCAGTACTTC.

This chain joins TRBV19 and TRBJ1-6; D not resolved. Trimming took 4 bases from V and 7 from J, leaving 8 bases between them. CDR1 is LNHDA and CDR2 is SQIVND in the germline V gene (reference sequence). This CDR3 spans 13 amino acids. The CDR3, as DNA: TGTGCCAGTAGTAAAGCCGAAAATTCACCCCTCCACTTT. This sequence encodes CASSKAENSPLHF. The full variable domain, rest sourced from reference TRBV19 and TRBJ1-6, is DGGITQSPKYLFRKEGQNVTLSCEQNLNHDAMYWYRQDPGQGLRLIYYSQIVNDFQKGDIAEGYSVSREKKESFPLTVTSAQKNPTAFYLCASSKAENSPLHFGNGTRLTVT.

This clonotype was detected ten times or more. The V call is TRBV20-1, the J call TRBJ2-7; D gene uncertain. The ends were cut back, 3 bases at V and 13 bases at J, with 16 bases in the middle. This CDR3 comprises 11 residues. The V gene's germline CDR1 is DFQATT and CDR2 SNEGSKA (reference sequence). The CDR3 loop reads CSASSGLGNYF. CDR3 nucleotide sequence: TGCAGTGCTAGTTCGGGCCTAGGGAATTACTTC.

This rearrangement joins TRBV6-5 to TRBJ1-1; TRBD1 matches 10 bases. J was trimmed by 0 bases and V by 4 bases; bases with no gene match: 5. CDR3 size: 16 residues. Germline lookup yields CDR1 MNHEY and CDR2 SVGAGI. Written as DNA, the CDR3 is TGTGCCAGCAGTTCTGACAGGGGGCCCTTGAACACTGAAGCTTTCTTT. Its translation: CASSSDRGPLNTEAFF.

The chain links TRBV5-1 to TRBJ2-5; TRBD2 might be the D (5 bases). The CDR3 covers 13 residues. The germline V gene has CDR1 SGHRS and CDR2 YFSETQ. Between the trimmed V and J ends, which lost 5 bases and 5 bases, there was a span of 13 bases. The CDR3 loop is CASRPGNGETQYF. The CDR3 DNA sequence: TGCGCCAGCAGACCGGGAAACGGGGAGACCCAGTACTTC.

This clonotype came up many times. J is TRBJ2-3 and V is TRBV29-1, with D unresolved. The germline V gene encodes CDR1 SQVTM and CDR2 ANQGSEA. The CDR3 spans 15 residues. Between the trimmed V and J ends, which lost 0 bases and 6 bases, there was a span of 16 bases. CDR3 region: CSVEDPPPPLDTQYF. In DNA, the CDR3 is TGCAGCGTTGAAGATCCCCCTCCGCCGTTGGATACGCAGTATTTT.

In this sample, this clonotype turned up a few times. The J gene is TRBJ2-6, the V gene TRBV21-1. TRBV21-1 is termed a pseudogene. This CDR3 comprises 18 residues. The CDR3 here is CASSKISRNPSGANVLTF. As DNA, the CDR3 is TGTGCCAGCAGCAAGATCTCACGGAATCCCTCTGGGGCCAACGTCCTGACTTTC.

This clonotype turned up a few times. This chain joins TRBV6-5 and TRBJ2-6, with 7 bases that match TRBD2. The V segment lost 6 bases and the J segment 0 bases; nucleotides outside the gene matches: 8. The CDR3 totals 17 residues. Germline lookup yields CDR1 MNHEY and CDR2 SVGAGI. The CDR3 protein is CASSVSGAASGANVLTF. The DNA of the CDR3 is TGTGCCAGCAGCGTGAGCGGGGCTGCCTCTGGGGCCAACGTCCTGACTTTC.

In its sample, this clonotype was seen a few times. The chain employs TRBV6-5 and TRBJ1-4; D not resolved. V was trimmed by 2 bases and J by 5 bases, leaving 12 bases between them. The CDR3 contains 15 residues. The germline gives CDR1 MNHEY, CDR2 SVGAGI. The CDR3 bases are TGTGCCAGCAGTTACGTCGGCAGAAGGAATGAAAAACTGTTTTTT. Translating gives CASSYVGRRNEKLFF.

The V and J genes are TRBV5-1 and TRBJ2-5; 11 bases match TRBD1. The CDR3 has 16 amino acids. Looked up from germline, CDR1 is SGHRS and CDR2 is YFSETQ. Trimming cost V 2 bases and J 4 bases; bases outside gene matches: 7. CDR3 residues: CASSFSGQGARETQYF. The CDR3 nucleotides are TGCGCCAGCAGCTTCTCAGGACAGGGGGCCCGAGAGACCCAGTACTTC.

In this sample, this clonotype turned up many times. The rearrangement joins TRBV28 to TRBJ2-2, with 10 bases that match TRBD1. From germline, CDR1 is MDHEN and CDR2 SYDVKM. J was trimmed by 7 bases and V by 6 bases; bases with no gene match: 8. The CDR3 has 15 amino acids. DNA for the CDR3: TGTGCCAGCAGCCGCCGGGACAGGGGCGTCGGGGAGCTGTTTTTT. This sequence encodes CASSRRDRGVGELFF. Drawing the rest from reference TRBV28 and TRBJ2-2, the complete variable domain is DVKVTQSSRYLVKRTGEKVFLECVQDMDHENMFWYRQDPGLGLRLIYFSYDVKMKEKGDIPEGYSVSREKKERFSLILESASTNQTSMYLCASSRRDRGVGELFFGEGSRLTVL.

The V call is TRBV5-1, the J call TRBJ2-3; D ambiguous. The CDR3 loop spans 14 amino acids. The ends were cut back, 1 base at V and 0 bases at J, with 6 bases in the middle. Germline V gene data show CDR1 as SGHRS and CDR2 as YFSETQ. In DNA, the CDR3 is TGCGCCAGCAGCTTGCAGCCTAGCACAGATACGCAGTATTTT. Translating it yields CASSLQPSTDTQYF.

This clonotype was detected many times. The genes are TRBV5-5 and TRBJ1-2; D is possibly TRBD1 (5 bases). CDR3 length: 14 amino acids. Per the germline V gene, CDR1 is SGHKS and CDR2 is YYEKEE (reference sequence). Trimming left V 5 bases short and J 10 bases short, with 21 bases between. In DNA form, the CDR3 reads TGTGCCAGCAGTAGATGGGGACGCCAAGACGACTACACCTTC. Protein: CASSRWGRQDDYTF. The whole variable domain, remainder taken from reference TRBV5-5 and TRBJ1-2, is DAGVTQSPTHLIKTRGQQVTLRCSPISGHKSVSWYQQVLGQGPQFIFQYYEKEERGRGNFPDRFSARQFPNYSSELNVNALLLGDSALYLCASSRWGRQDDYTFGSGTRLTVV.

This rearrangement joins TRBV23-1 to TRBJ1-4; 9 positions match TRBD1. TRBV23-1 is treated as an ORF (open reading frame) with a function not yet certain. With V trimmed by 6 bases and J by 5 bases, 10 bases remained unmatched. The CDR3 sequence is 16 residues long. The CDR3 DNA reads TGCGCCAGCAGAACCCACCGGGACAGGGTGAATGAAAAACTGTTTTTT. Protein: CASRTHRDRVNEKLFF.

This clonotype was seen ten or more times. The rearrangement links TRBV5-1 to TRBJ2-7, with 8 positions matching TRBD1. Germline V CDR1 and CDR2: SGHRS, YFSETQ. V dropped 4 bases and J dropped 3; count of bases not matched to a gene: 6. This CDR3 is 14 amino acids long. CDR3 coding DNA: TGCGCCAGCAGCCGGACAGGGATGGACTACGAGCAGTACTTC. Translated, it gives CASSRTGMDYEQYF.

This sequence joins TRBV5-1 and TRBJ2-1; no firm D call. Trimming took 0 bases from V and 4 from J, leaving 8 bases between them. Germline loops: CDR1 SGHRS, CDR2 YFSETQ. The CDR3 totals 14 residues. CDR3 loop: CASSLDGSYNEQFF. The CDR3 DNA is TGCGCCAGCAGCTTGGACGGTTCTTACAATGAGCAGTTCTTC.

This clonotype has at least ten counts. V usage is TRBV2 and J usage is TRBJ1-2, with D possibly TRBD1 on 6 matching bases. The germline V and J ends were trimmed by 8 bases and 4 bases, with 14 bases remaining between them. This CDR3 has 13 amino acids. Per germline, CDR1 SNHLY and CDR2 FYNNEI. The CDR3 loop is CASGQLPTYGYTF. The CDR3 DNA sequence: TGTGCCAGCGGACAGCTGCCGACCTATGGCTACACCTTC. Filled out from reference TRBV2 and TRBJ1-2, the complete variable domain reads EPEVTQTPSHQVTQMGQEVILRCVPISNHLYFYWYRQILGQKVEFLVSFYNNEISEKSEIFDDQFSVERPDGSNFTLKIRSTKLEDSAMYFCASGQLPTYGYTFGSGTRLTVV.

This clonotype was counted a few times. The CDR3 nucleotides read TGCGCCAGCAGAACGGGACAGGGGGCATCCTACGAGCAGTACTTC. It translates to CASRTGQGASYEQYF. V usage is TRBV5-1 and J usage is TRBJ2-7; 12 nucleotides align to TRBD1. Trimming removed 5 bases from V and 1 base from J; junction bases left unmatched: 4. Germline V gene sequence: CDR1 SGHRS, CDR2 YFSETQ. The CDR3 is 15 amino acids.

The rearrangement joins TRBV9 to TRBJ2-1; D call uncertain. Between the trimmed V and J ends, which lost 2 bases and 1 base, there was a span of 10 bases. The length of the CDR3 is 15 residues. Germline CDR1 SGDLS, CDR2 YYNGEE. The CDR3, as DNA: TGTGCCAGCAGCGTGGGCAGCTCGTCCTACAATGAGCAGTTCTTC. This gives the protein CASSVGSSSYNEQFF.

The chain is built from TRBV6-6 and TRBJ2-1; D remains ambiguous. CDR3 size: 12 residues. Germline V CDR1 and CDR2: MNHNY, SVGAGI (reference sequence). V was pared by 6 bases and J by 6 bases, with 9 bases between. This CDR3 is CASRPGGNEQFF. The CDR3, as DNA: TGTGCCAGCAGGCCGGGCGGCAATGAGCAGTTCTTC.

This clonotype has ten or more counts. V gene TRBV7-2 combines with J gene TRBJ1-5; TRBD1 matches at 7 bases. This CDR3 is built from 14 residues. From germline, CDR1 is SGHTA and CDR2 FQGNSA. The V gene end was trimmed by 4 bases and the J gene end by 7 bases; junction bases not matched to a gene: 7. The CDR3 protein is CASSSTNRGQPQHF. CDR3 DNA sequence: TGTGCCAGCAGCTCGACGAACAGGGGCCAGCCCCAGCATTTT. The whole variable domain, filled in from reference TRBV7-2 and TRBJ1-5, reads GAGVSQSPSNKVTEKGKDVELRCDPISGHTALYWYRQSLGQGLEFLIYFQGNSAPDKSGLPSDRFSAERTGGSVSTLTIQRTQQEDSAVYLCASSSTNRGQPQHFGDGTRLSIL.